Presented here are 31 T cell receptor beta chains from one specimen sequenced in a study of T cell responses to AZD1222 COVID-19 vaccine. Profiling relied on immunoSEQ multiplex PCR, and the TCRdb table lists in-frame clones only, not all of them. The sample records about 91,000 clones, approximately 90% being singletons. Material: peripheral blood, obtained on day 0 of AZD1222 vaccination. These receptor sequences come from an adult in good health.

Points on this clone: Within the sample, other DNA sequences also encode this same CDR3. The rearrangement links TRBV12-3 or TRBV12-4 to TRBJ1-2; unclear D gene. Trimming removed 5 bases at V and 2 bases at J, with 9 bases between. The CDR3 runs 13 residues. CDR3 sequence reads: CASSPLGNYGYTF. CDR3 in DNA: TGTGCCAGCAGTCCTTTGGGGAACTATGGCTACACCTTC.

The chain joins TRBV24-1 to TRBJ1-5; TRBD1 agrees at 7 bases. This CDR3 is built from 14 residues. The germline gives CDR1 KGHDR, CDR2 SFDVKD. Trimming at V came to 11 bases and at J to 0 bases, leaving 6 bases not matched to a gene. The CDR3 region has the DNA TGTGCCAATAGGAGGGGGCATAGCAATCAGCCCCAGCATTTT. It specifies CANRRGHSNQPQHF.

The chain has TRBV5-1 and TRBJ2-1; the D gene is possibly TRBD2 (6 bases). Germline V lookup: CDR1 SGHRS, CDR2 YFSETQ. Trimming cost V 5 bases and J 2 bases, with 17 bases left between them. The CDR3 sequence is 16 residues long. The CDR3, as DNA: TGCGCCAGCAGTTTCAACCGGGACTCAACCTACAATGAGCAGTTCTTC. Protein sequence: CASSFNRDSTYNEQFF. Full variable domain (missing parts from reference TRBV5-1 and TRBJ2-1): KAGVTQTPRYLIKTRGQQVTLSCSPISGHRSVSWYQQTPGQGLQFLFEYFSETQRNKGNFPGRFSGRQFSNSRSEMNVSTLELGDSALYLCASSFNRDSTYNEQFFGPGTRLTVL.

The J gene is TRBJ1-2, the V gene TRBV5-1; D is unresolved. V lost 0 bases and J lost 6, with 12 bases in between. The germline CDR1 and CDR2 sequences are SGHRS and YFSETQ. The CDR3 length is 14 residues. The DNA for the CDR3 is TGCGCCAGCAGCTTGGACCCAGCCCTAGATGGCTACACCTTC. Protein: CASSLDPALDGYTF.

The V and J genes are TRBV9 and TRBJ2-3; 16 bases match TRBD2. The CDR3 consists of 17 residues. J lost 4 bases, V lost 3 bases, and 5 bases had no gene match. Looked up from germline, CDR1 is SGDLS and CDR2 is YYNGEE. The CDR3 bases are TGTGCCAGCAGCGGACGGGGACTAGCGGGAGGGGCAGATACGCAGTATTTT. Translating it yields CASSGRGLAGGADTQYF.

J is TRBJ1-2 and V is TRBV24-1; D may be TRBD1 (5 bases). Germline assignment: CDR1 KGHDR and CDR2 SFDVKD. Trimming removed 3 bases at V and 2 bases at J, with 9 bases between. CDR3 length: 14 residues. Written as DNA, the CDR3 is TGTGCCACCAGTGATCTGGGACGGAACTATGGCTACACCTTC. Translated: CATSDLGRNYGYTF.

This chain uses TRBV10-3 with TRBJ2-1, with a tentative D call TRBD1 (6 bases). With 7 bases removed from V and 0 bases from J, the gap between germline ends came to 13 bases. The length of the CDR3 is 15 residues. Looked up from germline, CDR1 is ENHRY and CDR2 is SYGVKD. The chain's CDR3 is CAITTRDNSYNEQFF. Here the CDR3 DNA reads TGTGCCATCACTACCCGGGACAACTCCTACAATGAGCAGTTCTTC.

The V call is TRBV2, the J call TRBJ2-3, with 13 positions matching TRBD2. Germline V gene sequence: CDR1 SNHLY, CDR2 FYNNEI. CDR3 size: 15 residues. The V and J ends lost 5 bases and 5 bases, in that order; junction bases with no gene match: 4. The DNA of the CDR3 is TGTGCCAGCAGTCCTAGGACTAGCGGGAGAGATACGCAGTATTTT. It encodes CASSPRTSGRDTQYF. The whole variable domain, filled in from reference TRBV2 and TRBJ2-3, reads EPEVTQTPSHQVTQMGQEVILRCVPISNHLYFYWYRQILGQKVEFLVSFYNNEISEKSEIFDDQFSVERPDGSNFTLKIRSTKLEDSAMYFCASSPRTSGRDTQYFGPGTRLTVL.

Here the CDR3 reads CASSLRGPGYTF. The CDR3 region has the DNA TGTGCCAGCAGCCTCAGGGGACCTGGCTACACCTTC. This chain connects TRBV12-3 or TRBV12-4 to TRBJ1-2; a possible D gene is TRBD1 (6 bases). Between the trimmed V and J ends, which lost 6 bases and 7 bases, there was a span of 12 bases. CDR3 length equals 12 residues.

This clone was recorded once. The rearrangement uses TRBV3-1 (or the pseudogene TRBV3-2) and TRBJ1-6; D remains ambiguous. The germline CDR1 and CDR2 sequences are LGHDT and YNNKEL (reference sequence). V was clipped by 1 base and J by 10 bases, with 14 bases between them. CDR3 length: 15 amino acids. CDR3 sequence reads: CASSQGEIFGSPLHF. CDR3 nucleotide sequence: TGTGCCAGCAGCCAAGGAGAGATATTTGGCTCACCCCTCCACTTT.

The rearrangement uses TRBV19 and TRBJ2-7; 7 nucleotides match TRBD1. Germline CDR1 and CDR2: LNHDA and SQIVND (reference sequence). The CDR3 has 15 amino acids. V lost 6 bases to trimming and J lost 0 bases; unmatched junction nucleotides: 8. The DNA for the CDR3 is TGTGCCAGTAGAGCTACAGGGGTAAGCTCCTACGAGCAGTACTTC. Encoded protein: CASRATGVSSYEQYF.

The chain recombines TRBV19 with TRBJ1-1; D uncertain. Germline CDR1 LNHDA, CDR2 SQIVND (reference sequence). Trimming removed 6 bases from V and 4 bases from J, with 12 bases in between. The CDR3 runs 13 residues. Written as DNA, the CDR3 is TGTGCCAGTAGCCCTGGTGGAGTCACTGAAGCTTTCTTT. The encoded protein is CASSPGGVTEAFF.

The rearrangement links TRBV3-1 (or the pseudogene TRBV3-2) to TRBJ1-5; D gene uncertain. The germline V and J ends were trimmed by 4 bases and 2 bases, with 9 bases remaining between them. The CDR3 consists of 14 residues. The germline CDR1 and CDR2 sequences are LGHDT and YNNKEL (reference sequence). The CDR3 DNA reads as TGTGCCAGCAGCCCCAGGCGGGGCAATCAGCCCCAGCATTTT. This gives the protein CASSPRRGNQPQHF.

V usage is TRBV18 and J usage is TRBJ1-1, with a tentative D call TRBD1 (5 bases). With 7 bases removed from V and 1 base from J, the gap between germline ends came to 13 bases. Germline CDR1 reads KGHSH; CDR2 reads LQKENI. The CDR3 runs 14 residues. CDR3 sequence: CASLPRGSNTEAFF. Written as DNA, the CDR3 is TGTGCCAGCTTACCGAGGGGCTCGAACACTGAAGCTTTCTTT.

The chain carries TRBV4-3 and TRBJ2-3; D might be TRBD2 (6 bases). The CDR3 is 16 residues long. Germline V gives CDR1 LGHNA, CDR2 YSLEER. V dropped 1 base and J dropped 0 bases, with 11 bases sitting between them. CDR3 sequence reads: CASSQGSSGSTDTQYF. The DNA of the CDR3 is TGCGCCAGCAGCCAAGGTTCAAGCGGGAGCACAGATACGCAGTATTTT.

The V and J genes are TRBV7-2 and TRBJ1-2; TRBD1 might be the D (6 bases). Per germline, CDR1 SGHTA and CDR2 FQGNSA. The V and J ends lost 9 bases and 4 bases respectively, with 15 bases between them. CDR3 length: 13 amino acids. The CDR3 loop is CARRGQRFYGYTF. CDR3 DNA sequence: TGTGCCAGAAGAGGACAGCGATTCTATGGCTACACCTTC.

The J gene is TRBJ2-2, the V gene TRBV5-1; 8 bases are shared with TRBD2. CDR3 length: 15 amino acids. The ends lost 5 bases at V and 6 bases at J; junction bases unmatched: 9. The germline gives CDR1 SGHRS, CDR2 YFSETQ. The CDR3 DNA follows: TGCGCCAGCAGTAGCGGGGATAATACAGCCGGGGAGCTGTTTTTT. Translation gives CASSSGDNTAGELFF.

The chain combines TRBV2 with TRBJ1-3; D unclear. Germline V gene sequence: CDR1 SNHLY, CDR2 FYNNEI. The V end lost 1 base, the J end lost 3 bases, and 7 bases lay between the germline ends. There are 14 residues in the CDR3. CDR3 DNA sequence: TGTGCCAGCAGTGAAGGGGCTTTTGGAAACACCATATATTTT. Its translation is CASSEGAFGNTIYF. The full variable domain, completed using reference TRBV2 and TRBJ1-3, is EPEVTQTPSHQVTQMGQEVILRCVPISNHLYFYWYRQILGQKVEFLVSFYNNEISEKSEIFDDQFSVERPDGSNFTLKIRSTKLEDSAMYFCASSEGAFGNTIYFGEGSWLTVV.

This chain links TRBV29-1 with TRBJ1-2; D gene uncertain. Trimming removed 0 bases from V and 9 bases from J, with 8 bases in between. This CDR3 contains 11 residues. Germline V gene lookup returns CDR1 SQVTM and CDR2 ANQGSEA. CDR3: CSVEEGRSYTF. DNA for the CDR3: TGCAGCGTTGAAGAGGGGAGAAGCTACACCTTC.

V usage is TRBV3-1 (or the pseudogene TRBV3-2) and J usage is TRBJ2-7; 7 bases match TRBD1. The germline V gene encodes CDR1 LGHDT and CDR2 YNNKEL (reference sequence). The trim removed 3 bases at V and 4 bases at J, leaving 3 bases unmatched. The CDR3 runs 13 residues. The CDR3 spells CASSQGQSYEQYF. CDR3 sequence (DNA): TGTGCCAGCAGCCAGGGACAGTCGTACGAGCAGTACTTC.

This chain connects TRBV25-1 to TRBJ2-1; D remains ambiguous. V dropped 9 bases and J dropped 7 bases, with 10 bases sitting between them. This CDR3 region has 11 residues. The germline V gene has CDR1 MGHDK and CDR2 SYGVNS. CDR3 amino acids: CASSPGNEQFF. The CDR3 DNA reads TGTGCCAGTTCTCCGGGTAATGAGCAGTTCTTC.

This chain joins TRBV12-1 and TRBJ1-4; the table's D call, TRBD1, was not checked against the DNA. TRBV12-1 represents a pseudogene. The CDR3 covers 15 residues. CDR3 bases: TGTGCCAGCCGCCCACCGCAGGGGCCCGGAGAAAAACTGTTTTTT. Protein sequence: CASRPPQGPGEKLFF.

The chain combines TRBV6-5 with TRBJ2-1; 9 bases are a match to TRBD2. The CDR3 extends over 14 amino acids. Trimming removed 8 bases from V and 7 bases from J; junction bases left unmatched: 9. Germline-derived CDR1 and CDR2 are MNHEY and SVGAGI. The CDR3 loop is CASRVAGGTNEQFF. CDR3 in DNA: TGTGCCAGCCGGGTGGCGGGGGGGACAAATGAGCAGTTCTTC.

The CDR3 spells CASSSPISQGRHNEQFF. The CDR3 DNA follows: TGTGCCAGCAGCTCCCCCATCTCGCAGGGAAGACACAATGAGCAGTTCTTC. The chain couples TRBV28 to TRBJ2-1, with D perhaps matching TRBD1 (5 bases). Deletions cut 6 bases from V and 5 bases from J, with 23 bases between. The germline gives CDR1 MDHEN, CDR2 SYDVKM. The CDR3 loop spans 17 amino acids.

This chain joins TRBV28 and TRBJ1-2; no clear D. The CDR3 length is 13 residues. The germline V and J ends were trimmed by 2 bases and 6 bases, with 10 bases remaining between them. Per germline, CDR1 MDHEN and CDR2 SYDVKM. DNA of the CDR3: TGTGCCAGCAGTTTAAGGGCGGCCGATGGCTACACCTTC. This translates into CASSLRAADGYTF.

The chain carries TRBV18 and TRBJ2-3, with a possible D match to TRBD2 (6 bases). CDR3 length: 14 amino acids. Per the germline V gene, CDR1 is KGHSH and CDR2 is LQKENI. The V end was cut by 0 bases, the J end by 3 bases, with 7 bases between. The CDR3 spells CASSPPGGTDTQYF. The CDR3 DNA reads TGTGCCAGCTCACCACCGGGGGGTACAGATACGCAGTATTTT.

The gene calls are TRBV9 and TRBJ2-7, with D possibly TRBD1 on 6 matching bases. Germline CDR1 is SGDLS and CDR2 is YYNGEE. There are 14 residues in the CDR3. The V end lost 3 bases, the J end lost 4 bases, and 14 bases lay between the germline ends. The CDR3 DNA sequence: TGTGCCAGCAGCGCCAGGGACACGGTTTACGAGCAGTACTTC. It codes for CASSARDTVYEQYF.

The chain is built from TRBV18 and TRBJ1-3, with a weak D call TRBD1 (6 bases). With 3 bases removed from V and 6 bases from J, the gap between germline ends came to 18 bases. CDR3 length equals 16 residues. Germline assignment: CDR1 KGHSH and CDR2 LQKENI. Written as DNA, the CDR3 is TGTGCCAGCTCACCGGTGACAGGAGCAAGTGAAAACACCATATATTTT. Its protein is CASSPVTGASENTIYF. Combining the CDR3 with reference TRBV18 and TRBJ1-3 gives the whole variable domain NAGVMQNPRHLVRRRGQEARLRCSPMKGHSHVYWYRQLPEEGLKFMVYLQKENIIDESGMPKERFSAEFPKEGPSILRIQQVVRGDSAAYFCASSPVTGASENTIYFGEGSWLTVV.

This clone showed up many times. This chain uses TRBV28 with TRBJ1-6; maybe TRBD1 (5 bases). In germline, CDR1 is MDHEN, CDR2 SYDVKM. CDR3 size: 15 residues. V dropped 5 bases and J dropped 9 bases, with 17 bases sitting between them. The CDR3 nucleotides read TGTGCCAGCAGTCCCGGGGCAGTGACGAGTTCACCCCTCCACTTT. It yields the protein CASSPGAVTSSPLHF.

This chain links TRBV9 with TRBJ2-1; D remains ambiguous. V lost 4 bases to trimming and J lost 7 bases, with 12 bases between them. The CDR3 covers 13 residues. CDR1 and CDR2 from the germline V gene are SGDLS and YYNGEE. For the CDR3, the DNA is TGTGCCAGCAGCTACCGGACCGAGAATGAGCAGTTCTTC. Translated: CASSYRTENEQFF.

Here the CDR3 reads CATSRPDRNQPQHF. The CDR3, as DNA: TGTGCCACCAGCAGACCCGACAGGAATCAGCCCCAGCATTTT. The chain links TRBV15 to TRBJ1-5; weak D call: TRBD1 (6 bases). CDR1 and CDR2 from the germline V gene are LNHNV and YYDKDF (reference sequence). V gave up 2 bases and J gave up 4 bases, with 9 bases separating them. The CDR3 extends over 14 amino acids. Supplemented by reference TRBV15 and TRBJ1-5, the full variable domain reads DAMVIQNPRYQVTQFGKPVTLSCSQTLNHNVMYWYQQKSSQAPKLLFHYYDKDFNNEADTPDNFQSRRPNTSFCFLDIRSPGLGDTAMYLCATSRPDRNQPQHFGDGTRLSIL.